These T cell receptor beta chains were read from a single sample in a study of technical replicates of blood from a few donors. Repertoires were generated with immunoSEQ multiplex PCR, while TCRdb's copy carries only in-frame clones and drops some. The sample holds tens of thousands of clones, more than 85% seen once. Sequencing was performed on T cells isolated from PBMCs. Source of these receptors: a human donor in good health. The CDR3 runs from the conserved cysteine through the conserved F or W. The D gene is left open where the match is weak. A clone size is listed for some rows: how often the clone was seen (once, few, many), or a class if it is expanded.

d_call clone_size j_call v_call cdr3_nt cdr3_aa
. . TRBJ1-1 TRBV9 TGTGCCAGCAGCGTAGTGTCCGAGATGAACACTGAAGCTTTCTTT CASSVVSEMNTEAFF
TRBD2 . TRBJ2-1 TRBV7-6 TGTGCCAGCAGCTTAATAGGGGAGGGCTCCTACAATGAGCAGTTCTTC CASSLIGEGSYNEQFF
TRBD1 . TRBJ2-2 TRBV6-5 TGTGCCAGCAGATGGACAGGGGAGAGCGGGGAGCTGTTTTTT CASRWTGESGELFF
. . TRBJ1-5 TRBV30 TGTGCCTGGAGTGTACAAGGGAGGGAACAGCCCCAGCATTTT CAWSVQGREQPQHF
. . TRBJ2-7 TRBV10-1 TGCGCCAGCAGTCTAACAGAACCCAAGGATGAGCAGTACTTC CASSLTEPKDEQYF
. . TRBJ1-4 TRBV30 TGTGCCTGGAGTTCTAATACAGGACTGTTTTTT CAWSSNTGLFF
. . TRBJ2-2 TRBV7-9 TGTGCCAGCACCTCTACAGGTTTTTACACCGGGGAGCTGTTTTTT CASTSTGFYTGELFF
. once TRBJ1-2 TRBV14 TGTGCCAGCAGCCAAGCCGGGCGAGGAGGGAGGAACTATGGCTACACCTTC CASSQAGRGGRNYGYTF
. . TRBJ2-2 TRBV19 TGTGCCAGTAGTATACAGGGTAACACCGGGGAGCTGTTTTTT CASSIQGNTGELFF
TRBD2 . TRBJ2-2 TRBV4-2 TGTGCCAGCAGTCAGGGACTAGCGGGAGTATTCGGGGAGCTGTTTTTT CASSQGLAGVFGELFF
. . TRBJ2-1 TRBV9 TGTGCCAGCAGCCTCTGGCGGAACAATGAGCAGTTCTTC CASSLWRNNEQFF
. few TRBJ2-2 TRBV11-1 TGTGCCAGCAGCTTAGGCAGGAACATCGGGGAGCTGTTTTTT CASSLGRNIGELFF
. . TRBJ2-5 TRBV30 TGTGCCTTGGGACTTTTATTTCAGACCCAGTACTTC CALGLLFQTQYF
. . TRBJ1-2 TRBV28 TGTGCCAGCAGTACCCGGACAGCCTATGGCTACACCTTC CASSTRTAYGYTF
TRBD1 few TRBJ2-7 TRBV4-2 TGTGCCAGCAGCCAAGAACAGGGGGCCTACGAGCAGTACTTC CASSQEQGAYEQYF
. . TRBJ2-7 TRBV5-1 TGCGCCAGCAGCGCATGGACAGACCTAGGTGGCGAGCAGTACTTC CASSAWTDLGGEQYF